A selection of T cell receptor beta chains follows, all from one sample in a study of blood T cells in healthy people across ages. TCRdb passed the 5' RACE reads through MiXCR, listing each CDR3 protein once. The sample shows 800,000 to 950,000 distinct CDR3 sequences, almost 30% of them seen only once. These sequences were also reported in another study, on T cells of mothers and their children.

The specimen sequenced was blood. The receptors shown here come from a woman in her thirties or forties in good health. The conserved cysteine and the conserved F or W are not part of the CDR3 here. The order of the fields is CDR3 protein, clone size, J gene, V gene. Size is omitted from some rows. Given values are once, few, many or a class for expanded clones.

cdr3_aa: ASSFGEANTEAF
clone_size: once
j_call: TRBJ1-1
v_call: TRBV5-1

cdr3_aa: SARKTREQY
clone_size: many
j_call: TRBJ2-7
v_call: TRBV20-1

cdr3_aa: ASSQGREDNYGCT
clone_size: NA
j_call: TRBJ1-2
v_call: TRBV4-2

cdr3_aa: ANSSGQGANTEAF
clone_size: NA
j_call: TRBJ1-1
v_call: TRBV5-1

cdr3_aa: ASSLSNWARETQY
clone_size: NA
j_call: TRBJ2-5
v_call: TRBV5-4

cdr3_aa: SARNDIGAF
clone_size: NA
j_call: TRBJ1-1
v_call: TRBV20-1

cdr3_aa: ASSLTSNTGERF
clone_size: NA
j_call: TRBJ2-2
v_call: TRBV7-2

cdr3_aa: ASSLAQGPGYGYT
clone_size: few
j_call: TRBJ1-2
v_call: TRBV12-3/TRBV12-4

cdr3_aa: ASSFTNATFYNEQF
clone_size: NA
j_call: TRBJ2-1
v_call: TRBV5-1

cdr3_aa: ASSSGTSGGQGTQY
clone_size: many
j_call: TRBJ2-5
v_call: TRBV5-1

cdr3_aa: SVRGRRGGEQY
clone_size: many
j_call: TRBJ2-7
v_call: TRBV20-1

cdr3_aa: SASLGVALDEQF
clone_size: NA
j_call: TRBJ2-1
v_call: TRBV20-1

cdr3_aa: ASRAPYSGIGWY
clone_size: NA
j_call: TRBJ2-3
v_call: TRBV6-2/TRBV6-3

cdr3_aa: ASSLATGTGAYEQY
clone_size: NA
j_call: TRBJ2-7
v_call: TRBV5-1

cdr3_aa: ASSQGPRDTQY
clone_size: NA
j_call: TRBJ2-3
v_call: TRBV4-1

cdr3_aa: SANPYEQY
clone_size: NA
j_call: TRBJ2-7
v_call: TRBV20-1

cdr3_aa: ASSLSRVGVTVRVYGYT
clone_size: NA
j_call: TRBJ1-2
v_call: TRBV27

cdr3_aa: ASSASGQGGTEAF
clone_size: NA
j_call: TRBJ1-1
v_call: TRBV5-1

cdr3_aa: ASSPLQASNTGELF
clone_size: few
j_call: TRBJ2-2
v_call: TRBV7-6

cdr3_aa: ASSLSRVTF
clone_size: few
j_call: TRBJ1-1
v_call: TRBV12-3/TRBV12-4

cdr3_aa: ASSPSGDYGYT
clone_size: many
j_call: TRBJ1-2
v_call: TRBV7-2

cdr3_aa: ASRKTHRGRYNEQF
clone_size: NA
j_call: TRBJ2-1
v_call: TRBV6-1